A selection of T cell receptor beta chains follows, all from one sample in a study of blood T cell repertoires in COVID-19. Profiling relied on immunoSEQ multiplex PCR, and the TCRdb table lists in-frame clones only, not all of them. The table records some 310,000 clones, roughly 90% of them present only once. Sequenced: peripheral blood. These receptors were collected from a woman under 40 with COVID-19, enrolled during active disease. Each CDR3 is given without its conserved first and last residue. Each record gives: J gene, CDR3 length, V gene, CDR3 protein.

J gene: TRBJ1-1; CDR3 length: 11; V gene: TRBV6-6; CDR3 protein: ASSPGVFAEAF
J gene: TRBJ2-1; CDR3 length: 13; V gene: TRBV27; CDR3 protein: ASSFAGYSYNEQF
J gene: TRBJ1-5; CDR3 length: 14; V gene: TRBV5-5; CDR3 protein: ASSLESVRFGQPQH
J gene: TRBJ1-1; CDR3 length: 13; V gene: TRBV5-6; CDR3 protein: ASSGVAAGGTEAF
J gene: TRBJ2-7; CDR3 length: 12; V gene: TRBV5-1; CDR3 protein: ASSFGGSGYEQY
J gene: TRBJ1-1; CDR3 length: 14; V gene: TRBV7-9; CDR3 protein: ASSLSRTGMNTEAF
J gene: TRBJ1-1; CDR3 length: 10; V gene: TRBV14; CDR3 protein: ASSHRDTEAF
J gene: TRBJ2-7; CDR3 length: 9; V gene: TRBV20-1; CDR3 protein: SALADYEQY
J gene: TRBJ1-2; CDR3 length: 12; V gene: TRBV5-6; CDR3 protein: ASRQDRAPYGYT
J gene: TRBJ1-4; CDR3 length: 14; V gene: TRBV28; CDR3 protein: ASSFPRGRVNEKLF
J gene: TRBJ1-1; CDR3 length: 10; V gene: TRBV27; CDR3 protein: ASSPGGIEAF
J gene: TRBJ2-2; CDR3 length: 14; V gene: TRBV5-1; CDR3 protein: ASSISRDRNTGELF
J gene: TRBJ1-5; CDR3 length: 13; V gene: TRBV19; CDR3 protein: ASSMGSSLSQPQH
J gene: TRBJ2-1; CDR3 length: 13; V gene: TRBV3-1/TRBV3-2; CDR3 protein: ASSRSSGSGFEQF
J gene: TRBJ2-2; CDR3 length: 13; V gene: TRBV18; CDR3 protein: ASSLGQGETGELF